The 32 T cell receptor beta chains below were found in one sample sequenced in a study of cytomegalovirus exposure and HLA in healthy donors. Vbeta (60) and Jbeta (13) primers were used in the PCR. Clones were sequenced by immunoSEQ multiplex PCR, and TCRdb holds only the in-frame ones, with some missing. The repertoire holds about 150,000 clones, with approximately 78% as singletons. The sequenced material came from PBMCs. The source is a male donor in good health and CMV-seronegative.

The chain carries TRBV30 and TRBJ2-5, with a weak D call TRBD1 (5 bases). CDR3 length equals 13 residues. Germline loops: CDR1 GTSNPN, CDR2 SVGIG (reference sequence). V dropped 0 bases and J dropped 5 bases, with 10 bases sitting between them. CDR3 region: CAWSVGASETQYF. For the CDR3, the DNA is TGTGCCTGGAGTGTAGGGGCATCGGAGACCCAGTACTTC.

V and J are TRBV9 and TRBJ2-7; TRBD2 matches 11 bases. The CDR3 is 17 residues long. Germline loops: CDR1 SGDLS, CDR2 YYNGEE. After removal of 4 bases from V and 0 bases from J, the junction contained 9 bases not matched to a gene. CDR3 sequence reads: CASSPRLAGPSSYEQYF. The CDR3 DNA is TGTGCCAGCAGCCCCCGACTAGCGGGGCCGAGCTCCTACGAGCAGTACTTC. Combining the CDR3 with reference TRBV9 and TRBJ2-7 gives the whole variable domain DSGVTQTPKHLITATGQRVTLRCSPRSGDLSVYWYQQSLDQGLQFLIQYYNGEERAKGNILERFSAQQFPDLHSELNLSSLELGDSALYFCASSPRLAGPSSYEQYFGPGTRLTVT.

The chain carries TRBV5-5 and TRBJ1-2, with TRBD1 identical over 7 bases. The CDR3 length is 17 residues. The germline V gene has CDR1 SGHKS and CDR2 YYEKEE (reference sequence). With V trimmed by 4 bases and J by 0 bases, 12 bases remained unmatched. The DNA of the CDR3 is TGTGCCAGCAGCCATTCAAAGGACAGGCGGGCTAACTATGGCTACACCTTC. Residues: CASSHSKDRRANYGYTF.

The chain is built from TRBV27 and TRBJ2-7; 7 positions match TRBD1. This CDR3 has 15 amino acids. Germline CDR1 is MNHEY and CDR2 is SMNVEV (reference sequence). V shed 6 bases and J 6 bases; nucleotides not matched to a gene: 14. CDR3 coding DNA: TGTGCCAGCAGCCCCCTCGGGACAGAAGGTGGCGAGCAGTACTTC. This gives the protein CASSPLGTEGGEQYF.

This CDR3 reads CASSRGQGNQPQHF. DNA for the CDR3: TGTGCCAGCAGCAGGGGACAGGGGAATCAGCCCCAGCATTTT. The chain joins TRBV9 to TRBJ1-5; the match to TRBD1 covers 10 bases. V was clipped by 4 bases and J by 4 bases; unmatched bases: 2. Germline CDR1 and CDR2: SGDLS and YYNGEE. This CDR3 spans 14 amino acids.

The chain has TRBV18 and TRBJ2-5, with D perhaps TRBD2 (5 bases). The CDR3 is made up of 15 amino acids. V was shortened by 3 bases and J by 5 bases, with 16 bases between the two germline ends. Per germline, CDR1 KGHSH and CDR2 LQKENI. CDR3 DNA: TGTGCCAGCTCACCGTCGGCAGGAGGCGCGGAGACCCAGTACTTC. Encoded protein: CASSPSAGGAETQYF.

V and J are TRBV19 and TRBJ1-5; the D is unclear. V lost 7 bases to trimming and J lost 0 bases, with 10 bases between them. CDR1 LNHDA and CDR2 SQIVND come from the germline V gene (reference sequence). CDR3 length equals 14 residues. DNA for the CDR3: TGTGCCAGTAATAGCCTGAATAGCAATCAGCCCCAGCATTTT. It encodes CASNSLNSNQPQHF.

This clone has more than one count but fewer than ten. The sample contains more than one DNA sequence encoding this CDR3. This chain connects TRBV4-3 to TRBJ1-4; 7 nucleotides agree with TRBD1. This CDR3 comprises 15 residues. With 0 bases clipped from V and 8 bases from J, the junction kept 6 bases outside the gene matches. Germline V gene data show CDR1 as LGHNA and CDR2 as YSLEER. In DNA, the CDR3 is TGCGCCAGCAGCCAAGAGACAGGGTTCCTAGAAAAACTGTTTTTT. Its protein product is CASSQETGFLEKLFF.

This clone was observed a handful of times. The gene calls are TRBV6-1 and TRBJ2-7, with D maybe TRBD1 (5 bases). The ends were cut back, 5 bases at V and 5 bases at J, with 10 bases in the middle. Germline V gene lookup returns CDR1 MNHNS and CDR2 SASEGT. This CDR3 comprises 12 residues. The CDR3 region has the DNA TGTGCCAGCAGTAAAACAGGAAACGAGCAGTACTTC. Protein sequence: CASSKTGNEQYF.

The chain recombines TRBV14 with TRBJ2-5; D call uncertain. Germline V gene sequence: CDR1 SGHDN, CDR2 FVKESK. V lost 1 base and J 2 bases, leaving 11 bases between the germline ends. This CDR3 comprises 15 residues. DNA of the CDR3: TGTGCCAGCAGCCAAGTCACCACCCTACAAGAGACCCAGTACTTC. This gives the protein CASSQVTTLQETQYF.

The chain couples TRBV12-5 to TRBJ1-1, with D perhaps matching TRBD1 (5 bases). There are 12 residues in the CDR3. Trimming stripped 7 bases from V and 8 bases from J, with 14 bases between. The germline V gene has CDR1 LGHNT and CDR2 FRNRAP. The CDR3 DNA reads TGTGCTAGTGCCTTCGGACACCCAGAAGCTTTCTTT. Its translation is CASAFGHPEAFF.

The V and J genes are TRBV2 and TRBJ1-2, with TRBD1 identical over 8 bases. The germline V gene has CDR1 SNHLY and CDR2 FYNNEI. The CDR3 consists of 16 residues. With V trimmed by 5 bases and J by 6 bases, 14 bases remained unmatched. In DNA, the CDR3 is TGTGCCAGCAGTTCAATTCGTAGGACAGGGAAGAATGGCTACACCTTC. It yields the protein CASSSIRRTGKNGYTF.

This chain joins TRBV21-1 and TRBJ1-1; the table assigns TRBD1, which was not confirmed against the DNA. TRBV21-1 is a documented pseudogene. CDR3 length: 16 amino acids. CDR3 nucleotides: TGTGCCAGCAGCAAACCCGTGGACAGGAGGAACACTGAAGCTTTCTTT. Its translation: CASSKPVDRRNTEAFF.

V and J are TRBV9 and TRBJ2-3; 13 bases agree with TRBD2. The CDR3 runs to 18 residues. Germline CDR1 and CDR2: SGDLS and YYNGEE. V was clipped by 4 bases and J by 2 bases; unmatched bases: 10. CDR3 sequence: CASSPGLAGARFTDTQYF. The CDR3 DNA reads TGTGCCAGCAGCCCTGGACTAGCGGGGGCCCGATTCACAGATACGCAGTATTTT.

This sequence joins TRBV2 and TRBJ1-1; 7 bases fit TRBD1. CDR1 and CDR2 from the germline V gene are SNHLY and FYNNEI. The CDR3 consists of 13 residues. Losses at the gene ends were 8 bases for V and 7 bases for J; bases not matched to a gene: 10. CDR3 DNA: TGTGCCAGCCCTTTAAAGGGGGCCCGTGAAGCTTTCTTT. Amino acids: CASPLKGAREAFF. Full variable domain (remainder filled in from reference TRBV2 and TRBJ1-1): EPEVTQTPSHQVTQMGQEVILRCVPISNHLYFYWYRQILGQKVEFLVSFYNNEISEKSEIFDDQFSVERPDGSNFTLKIRSTKLEDSAMYFCASPLKGAREAFFGQGTRLTVV.

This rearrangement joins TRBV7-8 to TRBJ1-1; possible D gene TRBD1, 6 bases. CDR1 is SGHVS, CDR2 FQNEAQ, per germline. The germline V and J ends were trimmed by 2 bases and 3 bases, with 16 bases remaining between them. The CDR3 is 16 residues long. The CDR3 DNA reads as TGTGCCAGCAGCTTACCGGTGGGGGCGGGGGACACTGAAGCTTTCTTT. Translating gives CASSLPVGAGDTEAFF.

CDR3 residues: CASSPGAGQGLYEQYF. CDR3 sequence (DNA): TGTGCCAGCAGCCCCGGGGCGGGACAGGGGTTGTACGAGCAGTACTTC. The chain has TRBV7-9 and TRBJ2-7; 10 nucleotides line up with TRBD1. The germline V gene has CDR1 SEHNR and CDR2 FQNEAQ (reference sequence). The CDR3 is 16 amino acids. The junction had 11 bases not matched to a gene; V was cut back by 5 bases and J by 4 bases.

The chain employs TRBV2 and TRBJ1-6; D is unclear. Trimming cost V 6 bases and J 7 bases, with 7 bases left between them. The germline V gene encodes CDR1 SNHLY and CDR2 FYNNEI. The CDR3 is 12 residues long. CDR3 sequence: CASSGLNSPLHF. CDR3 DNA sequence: TGTGCCAGCAGCGGTTTAAATTCACCCCTCCACTTT.

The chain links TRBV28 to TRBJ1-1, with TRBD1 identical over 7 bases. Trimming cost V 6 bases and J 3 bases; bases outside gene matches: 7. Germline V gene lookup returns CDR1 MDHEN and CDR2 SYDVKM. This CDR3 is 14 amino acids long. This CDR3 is CASRGGDRDTEAFF. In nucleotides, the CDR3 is TGTGCCAGCAGAGGGGGCGATAGGGACACTGAAGCTTTCTTT.

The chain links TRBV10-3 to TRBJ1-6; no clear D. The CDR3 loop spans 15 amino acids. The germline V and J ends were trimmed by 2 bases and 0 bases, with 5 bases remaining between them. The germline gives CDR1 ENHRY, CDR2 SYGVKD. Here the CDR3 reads CAISEGSSYNSPLHF. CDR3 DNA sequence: TGTGCCATCAGTGAGGGGAGCTCCTATAATTCACCCCTCCACTTT.

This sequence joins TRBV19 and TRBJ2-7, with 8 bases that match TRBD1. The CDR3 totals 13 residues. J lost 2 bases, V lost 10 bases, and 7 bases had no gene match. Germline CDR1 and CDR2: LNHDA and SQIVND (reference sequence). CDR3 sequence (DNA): TGTGCCACCTCACGACAGGGGACCTACGAGCAGTACTTC. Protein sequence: CATSRQGTYEQYF.

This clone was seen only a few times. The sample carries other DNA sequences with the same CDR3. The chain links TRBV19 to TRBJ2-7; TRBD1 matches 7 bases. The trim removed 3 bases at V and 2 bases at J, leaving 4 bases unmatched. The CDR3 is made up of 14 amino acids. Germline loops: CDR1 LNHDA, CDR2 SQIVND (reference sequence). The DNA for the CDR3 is TGTGCCAGTAGTATGGGGCAGGGGGCCTACGAGCAGTACTTC. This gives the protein CASSMGQGAYEQYF.

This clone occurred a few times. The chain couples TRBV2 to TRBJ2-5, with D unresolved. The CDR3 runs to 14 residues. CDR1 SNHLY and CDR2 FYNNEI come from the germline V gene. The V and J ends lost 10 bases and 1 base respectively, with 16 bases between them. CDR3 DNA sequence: TGTGCCACCGCTCTGCTTACAGTCCAAGAGACCCAGTACTTC. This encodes CATALLTVQETQYF.

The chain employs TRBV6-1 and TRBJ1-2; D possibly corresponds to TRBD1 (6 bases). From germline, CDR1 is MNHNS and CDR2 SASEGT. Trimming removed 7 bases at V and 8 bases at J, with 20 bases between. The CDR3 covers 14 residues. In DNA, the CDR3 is TGTGCCAGCACCCCTCTGGGGGCGGCCCGGGGCTACACCTTC. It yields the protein CASTPLGAARGYTF.

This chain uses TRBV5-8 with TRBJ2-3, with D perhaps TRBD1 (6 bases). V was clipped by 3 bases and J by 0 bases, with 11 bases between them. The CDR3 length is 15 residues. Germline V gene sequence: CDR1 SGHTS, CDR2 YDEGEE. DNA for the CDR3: TGTGCCAGCAGCTCAAACAGGGCTAGCACAGATACGCAGTATTTT. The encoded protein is CASSSNRASTDTQYF.

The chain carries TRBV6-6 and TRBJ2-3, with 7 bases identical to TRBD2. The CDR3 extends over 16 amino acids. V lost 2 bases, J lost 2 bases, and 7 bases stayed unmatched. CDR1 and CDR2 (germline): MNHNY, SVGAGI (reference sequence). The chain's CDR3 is CASSYEAGPYTDTQYF. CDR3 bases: TGTGCCAGCAGTTACGAAGCGGGACCCTACACAGATACGCAGTATTTT.

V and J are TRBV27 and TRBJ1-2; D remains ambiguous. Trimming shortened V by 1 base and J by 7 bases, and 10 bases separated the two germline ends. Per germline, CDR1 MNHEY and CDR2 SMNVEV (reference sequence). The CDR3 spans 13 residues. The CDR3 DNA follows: TGTGCCAGCAGTTTATTTCGGGGAGTTGGCTACACCTTC. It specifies CASSLFRGVGYTF.

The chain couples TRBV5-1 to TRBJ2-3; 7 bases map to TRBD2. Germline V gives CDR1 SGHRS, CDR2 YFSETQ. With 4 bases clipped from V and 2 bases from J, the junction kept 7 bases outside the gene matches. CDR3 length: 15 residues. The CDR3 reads CASSQTGTTTDTQYF. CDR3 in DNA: TGCGCCAGCAGCCAAACCGGGACTACCACAGATACGCAGTATTTT.

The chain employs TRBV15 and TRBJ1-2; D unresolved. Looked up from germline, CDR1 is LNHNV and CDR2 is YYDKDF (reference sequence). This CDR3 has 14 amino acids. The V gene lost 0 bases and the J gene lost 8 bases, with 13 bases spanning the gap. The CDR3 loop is CATSRDLTDLGYTF. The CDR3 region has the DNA TGTGCCACCAGCAGAGATCTCACGGACTTGGGCTACACCTTC.

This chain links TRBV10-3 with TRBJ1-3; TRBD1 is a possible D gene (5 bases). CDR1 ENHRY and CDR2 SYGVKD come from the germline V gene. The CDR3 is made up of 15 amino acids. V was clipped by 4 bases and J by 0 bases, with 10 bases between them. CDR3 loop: CAISGLGGSGNTIYF. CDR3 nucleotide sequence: TGTGCCATCAGTGGCCTCGGGGGCTCTGGAAACACCATATATTTT.

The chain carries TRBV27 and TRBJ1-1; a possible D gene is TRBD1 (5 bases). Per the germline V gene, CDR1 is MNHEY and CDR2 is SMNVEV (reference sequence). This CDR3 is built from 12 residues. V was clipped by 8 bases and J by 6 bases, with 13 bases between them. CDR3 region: CASAGQSAEAFF. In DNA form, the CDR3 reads TGTGCCAGCGCCGGACAATCGGCTGAAGCTTTCTTT.

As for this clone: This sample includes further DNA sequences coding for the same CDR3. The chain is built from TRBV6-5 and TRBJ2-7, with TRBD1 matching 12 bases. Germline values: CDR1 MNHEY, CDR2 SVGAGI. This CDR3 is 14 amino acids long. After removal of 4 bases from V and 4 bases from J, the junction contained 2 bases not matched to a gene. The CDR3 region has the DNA TGTGCCAGCAGTTCGGGACAGGGGGCTTACGAGCAGTACTTC. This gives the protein CASSSGQGAYEQYF.